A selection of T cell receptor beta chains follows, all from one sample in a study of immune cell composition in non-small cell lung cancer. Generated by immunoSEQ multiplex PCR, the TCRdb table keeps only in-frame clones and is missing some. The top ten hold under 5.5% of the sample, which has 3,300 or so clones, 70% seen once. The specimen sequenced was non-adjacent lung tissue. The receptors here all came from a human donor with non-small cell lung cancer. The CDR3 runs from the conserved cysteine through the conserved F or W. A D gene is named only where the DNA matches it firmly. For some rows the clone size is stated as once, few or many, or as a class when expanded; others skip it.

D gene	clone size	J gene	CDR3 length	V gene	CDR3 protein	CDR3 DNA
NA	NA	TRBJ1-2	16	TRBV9	CASSVEIVRPQDGYTF	TGTGCCAGCAGCGTAGAGATTGTCAGGCCTCAGGATGGCTACACCTTC
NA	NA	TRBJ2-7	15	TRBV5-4	CASSRAGTQISEQYF	TGTGCCAGCTCCCGGGCGGGAACCCAGATCAGCGAGCAGTACTTC
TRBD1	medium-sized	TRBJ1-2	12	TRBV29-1	CSVDRETYGYTF	TGCAGCGTCGACAGGGAGACCTATGGCTACACCTTC
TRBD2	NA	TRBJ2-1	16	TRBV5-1	CASTVSTSGTWNEQFF	TGCGCCAGCACCGTCTCTACTAGCGGAACCTGGAATGAGCAGTTCTTC
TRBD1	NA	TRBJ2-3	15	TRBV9	CASSADRGVADTQYF	TGTGCCAGCAGCGCCGACAGGGGAGTCGCAGATACGCAGTATTTT
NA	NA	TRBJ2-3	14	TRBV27	CASSFRTTPDTQYF	TGTGCCAGCAGTTTTCGGACAACCCCAGATACGCAGTATTTT
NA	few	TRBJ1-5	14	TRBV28	CASSRGGSNQPQHF	TGTGCCAGCAGTCGAGGGGGTAGCAATCAGCCCCAGCATTTT
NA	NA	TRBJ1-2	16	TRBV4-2	CASSQDREPTNYGYTF	TGTGCCAGCAGCCAAGATCGTGAGCCTACCAACTATGGCTACACCTTC
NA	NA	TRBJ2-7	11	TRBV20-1	CSARPNYEQYF	TGCAGTGCGAGACCCAACTACGAGCAGTACTTC
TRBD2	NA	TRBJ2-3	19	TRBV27	CASSPTSVTSGRGTDTQYF	TGTGCCAGCAGTCCCACCTCAGTAACTAGCGGCCGGGGGACAGATACGCAGTATTTT
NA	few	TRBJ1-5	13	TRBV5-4	CASSRESSGPQHF	TGTGCCAGCAGCCGCGAAAGTTCAGGGCCCCAGCATTTT
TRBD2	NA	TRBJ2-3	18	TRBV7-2	CASSLAPGGARSTDTQYF	TGTGCCAGCAGCTTAGCCCCGGGGGGGGCTAGGAGCACAGATACGCAGTATTTT
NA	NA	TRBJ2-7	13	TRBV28	CASMAPGSYEQYF	TGTGCCAGCATGGCCCCGGGATCCTACGAGCAGTACTTC
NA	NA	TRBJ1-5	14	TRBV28	CASSLSSGGQPQHF	TGTGCCAGCAGTTTATCTTCGGGGGGTCAGCCCCAGCATTTT
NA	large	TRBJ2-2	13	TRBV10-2	CASGTFYTGELFF	TGCGCCTCTGGGACATTTTATACCGGGGAGCTGTTTTTT
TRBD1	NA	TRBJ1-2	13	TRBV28	CASRPGTAYGYTF	TGTGCCAGCAGACCCGGGACAGCTTATGGCTACACCTTC
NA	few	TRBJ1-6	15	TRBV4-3	CASSQGGGKYSPLHF	TGCGCCAGCAGCCAAGGGGGCGGGAAGTACTCACCCCTCCACTTT
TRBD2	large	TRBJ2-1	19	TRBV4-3	CASSQDQEVSSGAYNEQFF	TGCGCCAGCAGCCAAGATCAGGAGGTCAGTAGCGGGGCCTACAATGAGCAGTTCTTC
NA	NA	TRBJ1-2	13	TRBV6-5	CASSYGSSGGYTF	TGTGCCAGCAGTTACGGGTCTTCGGGTGGCTACACCTTC
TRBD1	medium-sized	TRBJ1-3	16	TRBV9	CASSIDTGVTGNTIYF	TGTGCCAGCAGCATCGATACAGGGGTAACTGGAAACACCATATATTTT
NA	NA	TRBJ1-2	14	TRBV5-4	CASSLGQAVDGYTF	TGTGCCAGCAGCTTGGGACAGGCTGTGGATGGCTACACCTTC
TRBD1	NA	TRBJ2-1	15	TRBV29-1	CSVGSGGISYNEQFF	TGCAGCGTTGGGTCAGGGGGCATATCCTACAATGAGCAGTTCTTC
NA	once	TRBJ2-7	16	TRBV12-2	CASRLVFYRDRVEQYF	TGTGCAAGTCGCTTAGTGTTCTACCGGGACAGGGTCGAGCAGTACTTC
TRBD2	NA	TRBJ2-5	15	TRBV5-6	CASSRGLGNQETQYF	TGTGCCAGCAGTCGGGGACTAGGGAACCAAGAGACCCAGTACTTC
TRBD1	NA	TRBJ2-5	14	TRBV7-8	CASSFRDRQETQYF	TGTGCCAGCAGCTTCCGGGACAGGCAAGAGACCCAGTACTTC